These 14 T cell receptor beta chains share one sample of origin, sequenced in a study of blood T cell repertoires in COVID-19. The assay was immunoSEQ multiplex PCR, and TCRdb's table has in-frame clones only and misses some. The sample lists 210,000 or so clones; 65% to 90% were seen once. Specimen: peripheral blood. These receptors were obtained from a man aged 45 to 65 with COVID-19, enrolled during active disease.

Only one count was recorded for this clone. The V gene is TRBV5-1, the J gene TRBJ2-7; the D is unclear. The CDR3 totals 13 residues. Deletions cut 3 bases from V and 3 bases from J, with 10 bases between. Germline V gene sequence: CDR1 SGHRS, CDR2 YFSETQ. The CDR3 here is CASSSRSSYEQYF. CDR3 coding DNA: TGCGCCAGCAGCTCGCGGTCCAGCTACGAGCAGTACTTC.

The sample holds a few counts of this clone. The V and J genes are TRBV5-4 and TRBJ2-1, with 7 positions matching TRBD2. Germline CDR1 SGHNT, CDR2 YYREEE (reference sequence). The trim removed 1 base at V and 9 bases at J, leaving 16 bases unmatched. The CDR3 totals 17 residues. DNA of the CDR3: TGTGCCAGCAGCTTGATACTCCGGACTAGTCCTCGTAGTGAGCAGTTCTTC. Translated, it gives CASSLILRTSPRSEQFF.

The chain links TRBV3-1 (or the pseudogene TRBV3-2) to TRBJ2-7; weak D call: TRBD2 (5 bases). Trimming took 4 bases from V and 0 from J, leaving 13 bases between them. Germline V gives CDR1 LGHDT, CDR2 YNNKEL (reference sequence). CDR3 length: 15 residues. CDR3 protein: CASSPLRAPSYEQYF. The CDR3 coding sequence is TGTGCCAGCAGCCCACTGCGGGCCCCCTCCTACGAGCAGTACTTC.

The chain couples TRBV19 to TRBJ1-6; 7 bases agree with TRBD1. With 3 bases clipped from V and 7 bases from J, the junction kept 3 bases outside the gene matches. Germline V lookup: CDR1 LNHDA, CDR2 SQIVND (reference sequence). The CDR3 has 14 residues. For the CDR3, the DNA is TGTGCCAGTAGTATGACAGGGATCAATTCACCCCTCCACTTT. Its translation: CASSMTGINSPLHF.

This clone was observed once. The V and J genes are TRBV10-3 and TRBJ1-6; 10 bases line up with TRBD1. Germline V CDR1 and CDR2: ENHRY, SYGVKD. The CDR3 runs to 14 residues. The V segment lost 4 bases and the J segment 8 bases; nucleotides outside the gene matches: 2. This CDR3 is CAISGTGGDSPLHF. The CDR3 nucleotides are TGTGCCATCAGTGGGACAGGGGGGGATTCACCCCTCCACTTT.

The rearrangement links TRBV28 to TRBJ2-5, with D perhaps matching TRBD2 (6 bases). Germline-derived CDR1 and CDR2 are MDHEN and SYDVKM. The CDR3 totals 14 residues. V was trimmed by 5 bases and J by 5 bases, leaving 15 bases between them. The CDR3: CASSPRRGMETQYF. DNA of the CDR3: TGTGCCAGCAGTCCTCGCCGGGGGATGGAGACCCAGTACTTC.

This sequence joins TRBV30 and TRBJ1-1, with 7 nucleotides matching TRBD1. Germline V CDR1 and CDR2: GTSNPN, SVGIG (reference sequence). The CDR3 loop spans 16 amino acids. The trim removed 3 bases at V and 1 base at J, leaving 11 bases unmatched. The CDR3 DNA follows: TGTGCCTGGAGCCCCGGTAGGGGACAGAGGAACACTGAAGCTTTCTTT. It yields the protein CAWSPGRGQRNTEAFF.

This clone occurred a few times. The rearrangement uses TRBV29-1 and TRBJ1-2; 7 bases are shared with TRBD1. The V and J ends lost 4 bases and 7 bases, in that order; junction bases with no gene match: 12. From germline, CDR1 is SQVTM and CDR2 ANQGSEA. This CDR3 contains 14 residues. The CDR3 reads CSVGQGVGWGGYTF. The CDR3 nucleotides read TGCAGCGTTGGACAGGGAGTGGGTTGGGGTGGCTACACCTTC. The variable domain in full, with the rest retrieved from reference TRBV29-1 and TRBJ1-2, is SAVISQKPSRDICQRGTSLTIQCQVDSQVTMMFWYRQQPGQSLTLIATANQGSEATYESGFVIDKFPISRPNLTFSTLTVSNMSPEDSSIYLCSVGQGVGWGGYTFGSGTRLTVV.

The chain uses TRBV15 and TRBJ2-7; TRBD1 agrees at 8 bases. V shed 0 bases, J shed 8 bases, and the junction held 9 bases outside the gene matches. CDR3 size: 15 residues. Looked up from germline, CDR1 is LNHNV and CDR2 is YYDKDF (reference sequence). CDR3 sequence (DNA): TGTGCCACCAGCAGAGATAAGACAGGGGCCGGGAAGCAGTACTTC. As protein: CATSRDKTGAGKQYF.

The CDR3 nucleotides read TGTGCCAGCAGGACAGGGGGCGACTACGAGCAGTACTTC. Amino acid sequence: CASRTGGDYEQYF. J is TRBJ2-7 and V is TRBV12-3 or TRBV12-4; 10 positions agree with TRBD1. CDR3 length: 13 amino acids. V was clipped by 6 bases and J by 3 bases; unmatched bases: 2.

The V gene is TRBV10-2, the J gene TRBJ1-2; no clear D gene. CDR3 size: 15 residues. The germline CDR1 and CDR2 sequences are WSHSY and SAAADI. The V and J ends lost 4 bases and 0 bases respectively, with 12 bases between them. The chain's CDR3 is CASSGAEFANYGYTF. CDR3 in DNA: TGCGCCAGCAGTGGGGCAGAGTTCGCTAACTATGGCTACACCTTC.

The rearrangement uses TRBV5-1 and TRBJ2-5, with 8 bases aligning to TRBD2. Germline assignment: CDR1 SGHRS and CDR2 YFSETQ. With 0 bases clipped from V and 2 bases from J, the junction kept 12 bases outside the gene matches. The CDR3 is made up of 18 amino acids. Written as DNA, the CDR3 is TGCGCCAGCAGCTTGGCCGTCTTAACTAGCGGAACTCAAGAGACCCAGTACTTC. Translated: CASSLAVLTSGTQETQYF.

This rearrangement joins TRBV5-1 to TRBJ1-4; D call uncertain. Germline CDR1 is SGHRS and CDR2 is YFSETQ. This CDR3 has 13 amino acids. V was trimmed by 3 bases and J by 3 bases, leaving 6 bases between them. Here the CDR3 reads CASSSLPNEKLFF. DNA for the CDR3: TGCGCCAGCAGCTCCCTCCCTAATGAAAAACTGTTTTTT.

The CDR3 coding sequence is TGTGCCAGCAGTTTGGGTCAGGGATCCGAGCAGTACTTC. Translating it yields CASSLGQGSEQYF. V is TRBV28 and J is TRBJ2-7, with D maybe TRBD1 (5 bases). Germline CDR1 reads MDHEN; CDR2 reads SYDVKM. Trimming took 3 bases from V and 6 from J, leaving 12 bases between them. The CDR3 runs to 13 residues.